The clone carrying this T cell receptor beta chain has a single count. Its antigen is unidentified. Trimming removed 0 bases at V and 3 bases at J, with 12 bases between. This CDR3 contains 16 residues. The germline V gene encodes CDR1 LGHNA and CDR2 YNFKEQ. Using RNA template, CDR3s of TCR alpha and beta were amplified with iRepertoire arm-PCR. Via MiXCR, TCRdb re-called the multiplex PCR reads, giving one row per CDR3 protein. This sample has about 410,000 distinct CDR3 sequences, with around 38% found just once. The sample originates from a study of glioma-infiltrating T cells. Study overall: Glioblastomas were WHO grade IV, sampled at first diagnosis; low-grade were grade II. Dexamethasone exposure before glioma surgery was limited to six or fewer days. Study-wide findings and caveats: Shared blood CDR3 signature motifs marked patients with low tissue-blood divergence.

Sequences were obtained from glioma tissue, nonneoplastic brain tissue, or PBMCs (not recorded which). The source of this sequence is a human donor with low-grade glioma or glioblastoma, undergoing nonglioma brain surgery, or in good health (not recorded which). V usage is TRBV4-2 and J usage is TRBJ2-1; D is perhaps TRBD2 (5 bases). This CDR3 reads CASSQDGGVRYNEQFF. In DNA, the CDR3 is TGTGCCAGCAGCCAAGATGGAGGAGTCCGCTACAATGAGCAGTTCTTC.